This T cell receptor (beta chain) originates from a study of T cells in localized non-small cell lung cancer. Findings and limits, study-wide: A single tumor region was sequenced, leaving heterogeneity possible. An association was observed between higher blood T cell density and longer overall survival. A median approximately 59 of the top 100 tumor clones appeared in adjacent lung. Maximal T cell clonality occurred in uninvolved adjacent lung, with tumor ranking below it.

Produced via immunoSEQ multiplex PCR; TCRdb's table is partial and in-frame only. In the table there are around 130,000 clones, more than 80% of which are singletons. Turning to this clone: Its antigen is still unknown.

This CDR3 region has 15 residues. The clonotype was recovered from a female donor at least 60 years old with stage I lung adenocarcinoma. This chain uses TRBV21-1 with TRBJ2-7; TRBD2, the table's D call, was not compared with the DNA. TRBV21-1 is labeled a pseudogene. Here the sequenced sample was peripheral blood, taken before any cancer treatment. CDR3: CASSKGLAGPYEQYF. CDR3 coding DNA: TGTGCCAGCAGCAAAGGACTAGCGGGACCCTACGAGCAGTACTTC.